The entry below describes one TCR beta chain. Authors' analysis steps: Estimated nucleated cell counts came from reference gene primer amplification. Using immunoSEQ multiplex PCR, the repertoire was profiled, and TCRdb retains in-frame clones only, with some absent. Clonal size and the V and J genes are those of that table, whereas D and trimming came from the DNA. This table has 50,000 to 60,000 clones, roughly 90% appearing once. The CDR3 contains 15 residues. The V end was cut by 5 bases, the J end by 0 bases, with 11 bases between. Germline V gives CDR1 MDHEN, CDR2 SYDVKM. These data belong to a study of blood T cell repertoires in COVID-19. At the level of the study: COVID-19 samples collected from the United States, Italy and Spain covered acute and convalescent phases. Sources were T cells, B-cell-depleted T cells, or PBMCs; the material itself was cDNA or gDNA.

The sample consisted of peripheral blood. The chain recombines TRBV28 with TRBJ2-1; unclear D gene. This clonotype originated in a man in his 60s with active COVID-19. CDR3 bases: TGTGCCAGCAGTCCAAACTACCCCTCCTACAATGAGCAGTTCTTC. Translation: CASSPNYPSYNEQFF. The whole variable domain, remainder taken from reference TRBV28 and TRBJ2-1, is DVKVTQSSRYLVKRTGEKVFLECVQDMDHENMFWYRQDPGLGLRLIYFSYDVKMKEKGDIPEGYSVSREKKERFSLILESASTNQTSMYLCASSPNYPSYNEQFFGPGTRLTVL.